The TCR beta chain under discussion was sequenced for a study of blood T cell repertoires in COVID-19. The protocol was immunoSEQ multiplex PCR, while the TCRdb copy is restricted to in-frame clones and leaves out a portion. Here the sample spans a few hundred thousand clones, 86% being singletons. The length of the CDR3 is 15 residues. Looked up from germline, CDR1 is PRHDT and CDR2 is FYEKMQ (reference sequence). Trimming pared 5 bases from V and 0 bases from J, leaving 11 bases between. This clonotype originated in a woman younger than 30 who had recovered from COVID-19. Sequencing input: PBMCs or T cells enriched from blood (not recorded which). The rearrangement links TRBV13 to TRBJ1-3; a weak D match, TRBD1 (6 bases). The CDR3 protein is CASSRGQPSGNTIYF. The CDR3 DNA reads as TGTGCCAGCAGCCGCGGACAGCCCTCTGGAAACACCATATATTTT.